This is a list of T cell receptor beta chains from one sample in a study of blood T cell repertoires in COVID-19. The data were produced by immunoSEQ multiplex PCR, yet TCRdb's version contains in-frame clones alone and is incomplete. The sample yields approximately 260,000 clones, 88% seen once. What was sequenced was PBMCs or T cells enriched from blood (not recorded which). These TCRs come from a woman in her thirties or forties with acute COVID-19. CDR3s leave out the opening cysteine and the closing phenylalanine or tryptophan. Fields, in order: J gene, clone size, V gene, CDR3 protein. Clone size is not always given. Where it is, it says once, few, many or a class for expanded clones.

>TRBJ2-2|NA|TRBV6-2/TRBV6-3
ASSYSDSLYGGELF
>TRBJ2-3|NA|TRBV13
ASSPRRGTDTQY
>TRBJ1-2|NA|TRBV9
ASSSNDRPYGYT
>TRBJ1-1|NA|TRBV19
ASSTQVNTEAF
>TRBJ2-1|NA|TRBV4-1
ASSQTLLAEQF
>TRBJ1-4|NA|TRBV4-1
ASSHLRGGREDEKLF
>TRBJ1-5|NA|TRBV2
ASSEQLQGEGNQPQH
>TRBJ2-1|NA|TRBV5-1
ASSLQGIPYNEQF
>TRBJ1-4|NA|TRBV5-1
ASSLARQGEEKLF
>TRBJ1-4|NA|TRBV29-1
SARDFPNEKLF
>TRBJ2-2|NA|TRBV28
ASGQANTGELF
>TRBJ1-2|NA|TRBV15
ATSRRGDYGYT
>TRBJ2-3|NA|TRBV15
ATSRVPGGSPDTQY
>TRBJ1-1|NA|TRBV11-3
ASSLRGANTEAF
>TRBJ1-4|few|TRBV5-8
ASSLVTGEKLF
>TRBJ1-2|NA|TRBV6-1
ASSDRDRDYGYT
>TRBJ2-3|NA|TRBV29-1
SGRTGSTDTQY
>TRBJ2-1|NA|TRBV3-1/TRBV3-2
ASSQDSGDPGQF
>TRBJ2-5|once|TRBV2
ASSGERETQY
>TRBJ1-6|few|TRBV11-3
ASSFTGNSPLH